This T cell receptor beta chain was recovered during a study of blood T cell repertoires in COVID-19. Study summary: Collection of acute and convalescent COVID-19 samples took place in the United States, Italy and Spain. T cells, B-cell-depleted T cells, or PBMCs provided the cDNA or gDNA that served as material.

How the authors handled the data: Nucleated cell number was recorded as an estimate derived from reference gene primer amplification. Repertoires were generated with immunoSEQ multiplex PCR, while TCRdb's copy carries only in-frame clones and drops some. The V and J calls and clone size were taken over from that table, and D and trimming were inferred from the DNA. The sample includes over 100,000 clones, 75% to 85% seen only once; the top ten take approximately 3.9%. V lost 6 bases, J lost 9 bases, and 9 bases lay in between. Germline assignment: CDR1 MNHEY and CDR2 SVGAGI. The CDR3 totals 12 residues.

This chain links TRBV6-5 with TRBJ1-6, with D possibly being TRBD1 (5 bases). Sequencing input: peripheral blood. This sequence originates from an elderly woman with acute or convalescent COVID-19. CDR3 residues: CASSRGGSPLHF. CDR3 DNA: TGTGCCAGCAGCCGCGGGGGTTCACCCCTCCACTTT.